One and the same sample provided the 4 T cell receptor beta chains below, sequenced in a study of human T cells and chemical hapten exposure. TCRdb re-analysed the RACE reads in MiXCR, keeping a single row per CDR3 protein. The table shows 380,000 or so distinct CDR3 sequences, with 4.5% to 7% occurring only once. Time point defined: pre-sensitization, week 0. Stated treatment: therapeutic diphenylcyclopropenone sensitization with weekly scalp DPC. The sequences come from whole blood, collected in connection with sensitization to the hapten diphenylcyclopropenone (DPC). The receptors here all came from a woman aged 18-29 years with alopecia areata. Some clones in this sample may be carry-over from other donors' samples.

This clonotype occurred many times. The V gene is TRBV6-2 or TRBV6-3, the J gene TRBJ2-1, with D perhaps given as TRBD1 or TRBD2 (5 bases each). This CDR3 has 14 amino acids. Trimming pared 4 bases from V and 8 bases from J, leaving 15 bases between. The germline CDR1 and CDR2 sequences are MNHEY and SVGEGT. CDR3 sequence (DNA): TGTGCCAGCAGTTCCGATGGACTGGGGGATGAGCAGTTCTTC. Protein sequence: CASSSDGLGDEQFF.

This clonotype was seen repeatedly, ten times or more. The chain carries TRBV5-4 and TRBJ2-6, with 8 bases lining up with TRBD2. The CDR3 spans 16 residues. Germline V CDR1 and CDR2: SGHNT, YYREEE (reference sequence). J was trimmed by 0 bases and V by 3 bases; bases with no gene match: 2. Here the CDR3 reads CASSSGLGSGANVLTF. In nucleotides, the CDR3 is TGTGCCAGCAGCTCGGGACTAGGCTCTGGGGCCAACGTCCTGACTTTC.

This clonotype came up a few times. This sequence joins TRBV4-3 and TRBJ2-6; unclear D gene. The CDR3 is made up of 16 amino acids. V gave up 0 bases and J gave up 4 bases, with 10 bases separating them. Per the germline V gene, CDR1 is LGHNA and CDR2 is YSLEER. The CDR3 protein is CASSQDMSAGANVLTF. The CDR3 DNA is TGCGCCAGCAGCCAAGATATGAGCGCCGGGGCCAACGTCCTGACTTTC.

This rearrangement joins TRBV6-6 to TRBJ1-5; TRBD1 matches at 7 bases. CDR3 length: 14 amino acids. V was pared by 2 bases and J by 10 bases, with 8 bases of the junction left unmatched. The germline V gene encodes CDR1 MNHNY and CDR2 SVGAGI (reference sequence). Written as DNA, the CDR3 is TGTGCCAGCAGTTACAGACAGGGTCAATCCCCCCAGCATTTT. It encodes CASSYRQGQSPQHF.